This TCR beta chain was sequenced for a study of T cell repertoires in cytomegalovirus infection. On the study more broadly: Based on public TCR beta signatures, there were indications of CMV infection and of a matching HLA type.

Germline V lookup: CDR1 MNHEY, CDR2 SVGAGI. V shed 6 bases and J shed 6 bases, with 9 bases lying between them. This CDR3 has 12 residues. Each CDR3 protein gets one entry after TCRdb re-called the reads with MiXCR. This table has 310,000 or so distinct CDR3 sequences, about 23% appearing once. General study findings and limits: Summed public TCR beta family frequency identified CMV carriers bearing the relevant HLA. CMV-specific TCR beta clonotypes restricted by HLA-C were the ones dominating the ex vivo response.

Notes on this clonotype: Its antigen remains unknown.

This rearrangement joins TRBV6-5 to TRBJ2-1; D is possibly TRBD1 or TRBD2 (6 bases each). The clonotype comes from a human donor in good health (CMV status not recorded). Some clones in this sample may be carry-over from other donors' samples. Sequencing was performed on PBMCs. CDR3 residues: CASRRDINEQFF. As DNA, the CDR3 is TGTGCCAGCAGGCGGGACATCAATGAGCAGTTCTTC.